This note documents a single TCR beta chain sequence. The data were produced by immunoSEQ multiplex PCR, yet TCRdb's version contains in-frame clones alone and is incomplete. The data contain 190,000 or so clones, around 89% of them singletons. These data belong to a study of blood T cell repertoires in COVID-19. Study-level background: Material from acute and convalescent COVID-19 was sourced from the United States, Italy and Spain.

Germline V gives CDR1 MGHRA, CDR2 YSYEKL. The V gene end was trimmed by 3 bases and the J gene end by 8 bases; junction bases not matched to a gene: 9. The CDR3 is made up of 16 amino acids. Cohort placement rested on clinical history that participants reported themselves. Two negative PCRs, clearance, or symptom resolution had been documented for recovered Cohort 3 donors. This chain connects TRBV4-1 to TRBJ1-6; the match to TRBD1 covers 8 bases. The specimen was PBMCs or T cells enriched from blood (not recorded which). This clonotype originated in a woman under 30 who had recovered from COVID-19. The chain's CDR3 is CASSQLGQGVYSPLHF. The DNA for the CDR3 is TGCGCCAGCAGCCAGTTAGGACAGGGCGTATATTCACCCCTCCACTTT.